The clone carrying this TCR beta chain was observed a few times. Antigen specificity is unknown. This record comes from a study of cytomegalovirus exposure and HLA in healthy donors. Study-level information: Earlier work reported approximately 110 million unique TCR beta sequences from about 180 million T cells. Study-level findings and limits: V segments that were indistinguishable, TRBV6-2 and TRBV6-3 among them, were omitted from analysis.

Germline lookup yields CDR1 MNHEY and CDR2 SMNVEV (reference sequence). V lost 4 bases and J lost 4, with 10 bases in between. There are 13 residues in the CDR3. The primer mix had 60 Vbeta and 13 Jbeta primers. Some clones are missing from TCRdb's copy, which holds only in-frame ones; the method was immunoSEQ multiplex PCR. The table lists roughly 100,000 clones, about 80% of them singletons. The sequencing input was PBMCs. The chain carries TRBV27 and TRBJ1-1; D is undetermined. This clonotype was obtained from a man between 25 and 39 years old in good health and CMV-seropositive. CDR3 sequence (DNA): TGTGCCAGCAGTTCACAGTTGGGCACTGAAGCTTTCTTT. It translates to CASSSQLGTEAFF.